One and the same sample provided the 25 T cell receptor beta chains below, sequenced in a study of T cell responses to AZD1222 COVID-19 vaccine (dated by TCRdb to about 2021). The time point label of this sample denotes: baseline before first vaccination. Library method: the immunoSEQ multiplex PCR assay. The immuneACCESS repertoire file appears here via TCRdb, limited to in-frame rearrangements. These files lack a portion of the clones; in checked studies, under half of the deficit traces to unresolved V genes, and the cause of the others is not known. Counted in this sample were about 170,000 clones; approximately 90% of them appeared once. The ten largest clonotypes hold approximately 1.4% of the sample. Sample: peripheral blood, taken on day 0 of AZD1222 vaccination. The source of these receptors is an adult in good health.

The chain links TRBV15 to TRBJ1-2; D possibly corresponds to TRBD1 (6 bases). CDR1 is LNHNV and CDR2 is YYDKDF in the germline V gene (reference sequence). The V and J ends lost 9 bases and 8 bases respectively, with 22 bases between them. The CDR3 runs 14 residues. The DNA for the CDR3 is TGTGCCACACGGACAGCAGGGGATATGGTAGGCTACACCTTC. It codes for CATRTAGDMVGYTF. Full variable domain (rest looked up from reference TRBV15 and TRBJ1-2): DAMVIQNPRYQVTQFGKPVTLSCSQTLNHNVMYWYQQKSSQAPKLLFHYYDKDFNNEADTPDNFQSRRPNTSFCFLDIRSPGLGDTAMYLCATRTAGDMVGYTFGSGTRLTVV.

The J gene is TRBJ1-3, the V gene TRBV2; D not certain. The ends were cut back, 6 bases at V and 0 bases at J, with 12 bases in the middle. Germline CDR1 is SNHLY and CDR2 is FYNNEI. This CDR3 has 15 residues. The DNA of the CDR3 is TGTGCCAGCAGCGAGGGTAGTACCTCTGGAAACACCATATATTTT. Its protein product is CASSEGSTSGNTIYF.

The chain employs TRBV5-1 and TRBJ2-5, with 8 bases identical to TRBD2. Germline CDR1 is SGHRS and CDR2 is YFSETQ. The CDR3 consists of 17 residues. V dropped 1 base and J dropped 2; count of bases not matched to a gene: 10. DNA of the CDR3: TGCGCCAGCAGCTTGAAACCGAGCGGGGGCACTCAAGAGACCCAGTACTTC. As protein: CASSLKPSGGTQETQYF.

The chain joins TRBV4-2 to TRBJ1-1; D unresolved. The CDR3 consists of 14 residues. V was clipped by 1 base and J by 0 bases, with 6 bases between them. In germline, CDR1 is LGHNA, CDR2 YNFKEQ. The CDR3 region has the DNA TGTGCCAGCAGCCAAGCCGAGATGAACACTGAAGCTTTCTTT. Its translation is CASSQAEMNTEAFF.

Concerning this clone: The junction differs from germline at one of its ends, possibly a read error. CDR3 sequence: CASSDSSNSPLHF. CDR3 DNA: TGTGCCAGCAGTGACTCATCTAATTCACCCCTCCACTTT. The V gene is TRBV6-5, the J gene TRBJ1-6, with D unclear. Germline lookup yields CDR1 MNHEY and CDR2 SVGAGI. This CDR3 spans 13 amino acids.

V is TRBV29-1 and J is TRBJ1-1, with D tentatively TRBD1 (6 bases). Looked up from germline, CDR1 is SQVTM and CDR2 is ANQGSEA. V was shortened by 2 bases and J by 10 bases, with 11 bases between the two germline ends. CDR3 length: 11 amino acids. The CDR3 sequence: CSVEPGQRAFF. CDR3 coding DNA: TGCAGCGTTGAACCGGGACAAAGAGCTTTCTTT.

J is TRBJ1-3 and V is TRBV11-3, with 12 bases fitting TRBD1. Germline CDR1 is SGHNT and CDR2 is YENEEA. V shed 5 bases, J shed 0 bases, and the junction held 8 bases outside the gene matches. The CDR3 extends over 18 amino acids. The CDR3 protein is CASSPRDRGHFSGNTIYF. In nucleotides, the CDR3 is TGTGCCAGCAGCCCCCGGGACAGGGGGCATTTCTCTGGAAACACCATATATTTT.

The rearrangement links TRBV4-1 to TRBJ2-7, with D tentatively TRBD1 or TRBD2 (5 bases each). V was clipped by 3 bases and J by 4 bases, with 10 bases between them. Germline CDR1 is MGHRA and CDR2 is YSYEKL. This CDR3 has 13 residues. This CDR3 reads CASSQGPRYEQYF. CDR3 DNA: TGCGCCAGCAGCCAGGGACCGAGATACGAGCAGTACTTC.

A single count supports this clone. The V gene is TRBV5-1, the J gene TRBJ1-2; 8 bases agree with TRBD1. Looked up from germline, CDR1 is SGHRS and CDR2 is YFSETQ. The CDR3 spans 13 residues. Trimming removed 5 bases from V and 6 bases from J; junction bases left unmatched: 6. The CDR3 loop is CASRISGGDGYTF. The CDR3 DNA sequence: TGCGCCAGCAGGATCTCAGGGGGCGATGGCTACACCTTC.

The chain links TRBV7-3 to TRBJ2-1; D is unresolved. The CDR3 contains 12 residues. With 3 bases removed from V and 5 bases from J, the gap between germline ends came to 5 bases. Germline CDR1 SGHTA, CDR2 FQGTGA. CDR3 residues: CASSFGDNEQFF. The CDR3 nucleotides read TGTGCCAGCAGCTTTGGGGACAATGAGCAGTTCTTC.

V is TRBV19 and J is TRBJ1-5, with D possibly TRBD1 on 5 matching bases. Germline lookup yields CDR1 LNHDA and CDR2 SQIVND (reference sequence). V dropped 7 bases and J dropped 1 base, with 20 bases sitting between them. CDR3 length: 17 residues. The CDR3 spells CASTSLRAGGSNQPQHF. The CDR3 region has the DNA TGTGCCAGTACCTCCCTGAGAGCGGGGGGGAGCAATCAGCCCCAGCATTTT.

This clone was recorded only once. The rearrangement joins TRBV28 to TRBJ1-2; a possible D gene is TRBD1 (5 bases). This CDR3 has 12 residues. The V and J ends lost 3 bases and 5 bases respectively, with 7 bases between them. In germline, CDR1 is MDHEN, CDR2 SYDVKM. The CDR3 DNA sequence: TGTGCCAGCAGTTTTTCAGGGTATGGCTACACCTTC. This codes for CASSFSGYGYTF.

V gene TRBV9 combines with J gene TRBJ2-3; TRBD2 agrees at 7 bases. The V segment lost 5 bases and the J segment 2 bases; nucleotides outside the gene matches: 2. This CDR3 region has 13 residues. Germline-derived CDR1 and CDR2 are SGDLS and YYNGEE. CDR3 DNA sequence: TGTGCCAGCAGGGGACTAAACACAGATACGCAGTATTTT. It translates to CASRGLNTDTQYF.

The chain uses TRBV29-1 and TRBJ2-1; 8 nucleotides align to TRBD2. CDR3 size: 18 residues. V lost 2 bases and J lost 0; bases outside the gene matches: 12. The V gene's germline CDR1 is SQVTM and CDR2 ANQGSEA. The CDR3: CSVEFGGLAGGSYNEQFF. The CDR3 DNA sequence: TGCAGCGTTGAATTTGGGGGACTCGCGGGGGGCTCCTACAATGAGCAGTTCTTC.

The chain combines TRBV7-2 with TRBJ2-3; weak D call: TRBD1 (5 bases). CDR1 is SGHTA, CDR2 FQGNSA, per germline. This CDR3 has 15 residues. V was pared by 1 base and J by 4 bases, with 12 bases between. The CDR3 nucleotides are TGTGCCAGCAGCTTAGTCTGGGGCGAGGCAGATACGCAGTATTTT. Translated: CASSLVWGEADTQYF.

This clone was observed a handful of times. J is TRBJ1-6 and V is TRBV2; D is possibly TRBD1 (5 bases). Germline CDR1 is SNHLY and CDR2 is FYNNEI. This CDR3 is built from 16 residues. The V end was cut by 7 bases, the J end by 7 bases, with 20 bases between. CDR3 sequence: CASKEITHGGNSPLHF. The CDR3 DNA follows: TGTGCCAGCAAGGAGATCACCCACGGGGGGAATTCACCCCTCCACTTT.

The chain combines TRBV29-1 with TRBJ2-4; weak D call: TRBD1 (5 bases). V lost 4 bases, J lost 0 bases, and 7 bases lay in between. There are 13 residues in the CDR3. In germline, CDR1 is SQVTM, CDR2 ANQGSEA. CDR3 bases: TGCAGCGTTGCGGACATAGCCAAAAACATTCAGTACTTC. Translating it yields CSVADIAKNIQYF.

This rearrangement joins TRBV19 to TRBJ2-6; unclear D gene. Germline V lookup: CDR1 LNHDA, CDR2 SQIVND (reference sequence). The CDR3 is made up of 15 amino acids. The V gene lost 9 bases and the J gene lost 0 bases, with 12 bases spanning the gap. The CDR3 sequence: CASRWGNSGANVLTF. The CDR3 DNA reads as TGTGCCAGCCGATGGGGAAACTCTGGGGCCAACGTCCTGACTTTC. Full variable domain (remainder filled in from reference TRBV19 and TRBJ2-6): DGGITQSPKYLFRKEGQNVTLSCEQNLNHDAMYWYRQDPGQGLRLIYYSQIVNDFQKGDIAEGYSVSREKKESFPLTVTSAQKNPTAFYLCASRWGNSGANVLTFGAGSRLTVL.

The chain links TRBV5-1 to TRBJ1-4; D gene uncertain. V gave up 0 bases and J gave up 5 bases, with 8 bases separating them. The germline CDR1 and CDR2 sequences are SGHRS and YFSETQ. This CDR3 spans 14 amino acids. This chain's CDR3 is CASSLDSLNEKLFF. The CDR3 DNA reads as TGCGCCAGCAGCTTGGATTCATTAAATGAAAAACTGTTTTTT.

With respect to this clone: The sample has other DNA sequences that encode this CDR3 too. CDR3 in DNA: TGTGCCAGTAGTATTCAGGGACGGGGGACTGAAGCTTTCTTT. This gives the protein CASSIQGRGTEAFF. The rearrangement joins TRBV19 to TRBJ1-1; tentatively, D is TRBD1 (5 bases). V dropped 3 bases and J dropped 5 bases, with 13 bases sitting between them. This CDR3 comprises 14 residues. Germline V gene sequence: CDR1 LNHDA, CDR2 SQIVND (reference sequence).

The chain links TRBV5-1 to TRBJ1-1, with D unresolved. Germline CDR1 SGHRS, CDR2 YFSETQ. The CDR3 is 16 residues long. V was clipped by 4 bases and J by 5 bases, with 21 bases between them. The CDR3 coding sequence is TGCGCCAGCAGCCCCTCCTTTTTGGAATTGGAGACTGAAGCTTTCTTT. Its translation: CASSPSFLELETEAFF.

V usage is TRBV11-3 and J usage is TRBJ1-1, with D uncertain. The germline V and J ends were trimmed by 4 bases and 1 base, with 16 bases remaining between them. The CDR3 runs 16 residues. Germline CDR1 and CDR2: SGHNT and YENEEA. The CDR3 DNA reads TGTGCCAGCAGCTGGATTATCGGGTCAGGGAACACTGAAGCTTTCTTT. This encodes CASSWIIGSGNTEAFF.

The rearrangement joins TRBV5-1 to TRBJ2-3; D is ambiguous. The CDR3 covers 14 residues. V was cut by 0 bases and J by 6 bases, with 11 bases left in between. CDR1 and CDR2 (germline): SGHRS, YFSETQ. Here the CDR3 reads CASSLVSPPDTQYF. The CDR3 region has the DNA TGCGCCAGCAGCTTGGTTTCCCCCCCGGATACGCAGTATTTT.

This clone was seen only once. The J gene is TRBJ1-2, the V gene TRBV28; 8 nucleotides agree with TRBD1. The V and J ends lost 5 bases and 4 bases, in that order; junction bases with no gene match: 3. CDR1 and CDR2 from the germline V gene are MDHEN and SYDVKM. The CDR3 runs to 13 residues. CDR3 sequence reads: CASSQGALYGYTF. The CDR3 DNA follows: TGTGCCAGCAGTCAGGGGGCGCTCTATGGCTACACCTTC.

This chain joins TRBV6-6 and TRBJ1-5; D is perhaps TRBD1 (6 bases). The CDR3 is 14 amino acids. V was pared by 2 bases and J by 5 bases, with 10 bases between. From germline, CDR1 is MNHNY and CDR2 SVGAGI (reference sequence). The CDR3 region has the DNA TGTGCCAGCAGTTACGCGGGGGCCGATCAGCCCCAGCATTTT. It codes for CASSYAGADQPQHF.